Listed here is a single T cell receptor beta chain. The target antigen is unknown. This sample is drawn from a study of shared clonotypes between healthy human individuals. TCRdb keeps only in-frame clones here, not all; method: immunoSEQ multiplex PCR. Found here are approximately 2.1 million clones, approximately 95% of them singletons; the top ten hold 0.39%. V was clipped by 5 bases and J by 3 bases, with 14 bases between them. Per germline, CDR1 SGHTA and CDR2 FQGNSA. CDR3 length: 14 amino acids. Study-wide points: An anticipated effect of sequencing depth on clonotype sharing among donors was recognized.

V is TRBV7-2 and J is TRBJ2-7, with TRBD2 as a possible D gene (7 bases). The clonotype comes from a man aged 18 to 29 in good health. Some clones in this sample may be carry-over from other donors' samples. The sample was naive CD4+ T cells from PBMCs. Subset meaning: CD45RA+ positively selected. The CDR3 DNA reads as TGTGCCAGCAGCATACGAGGGGGGGTCTACGAGCAGTACTTC. Its translation is CASSIRGGVYEQYF.